Below, one T cell receptor (beta chain) is given with its context. Its cognate antigen is unknown. Before any sequencing was done, the ViraFEST assay used viral peptide pools to expand antigen-specific CD4+ T cells. The culture ran for about 11 days, and then CD4+ T cells were isolated. Of the BNT162b2 and mRNA-1273 vaccines, participants received two doses of one or the other. Germline V gene lookup returns CDR1 SQVTM and CDR2 ANQGSEA. The CDR3 spans 13 residues. V was cut by 5 bases and J by 3 bases, with 10 bases left in between. The sample comes from a study of vaccination effects on CD4 cells after COVID-19. Profiled with immunoSEQ multiplex PCR; TCRdb holds only in-frame clones, not every one. The sample records more than 50,000 clones, roughly 76% being singletons.

The sequenced sample was CD4+ T cells from PBMCs cultured with HCoV-OC43 spike peptides, obtained after COVID-19 vaccination. As to subset: HCoV-OC43 spike overlapping peptide pool stimulation. The TCR was taken from a human donor who received a COVID-19 vaccine. This sequence joins TRBV29-1 and TRBJ1-4; D remains ambiguous. CDR3 DNA sequence: TGCAGCGTTCTGGAACAGCCTAATGAAAAACTGTTTTTT. It yields the protein CSVLEQPNEKLFF.